This T cell receptor beta chain was observed in a study of monozygotic twins with inflammatory bowel disease. The V gene's germline CDR1 is SGHTA and CDR2 FQGTGA. This CDR3 has 16 amino acids. TCRdb re-called the 5' RACE reads, yielding one record per CDR3 amino acid sequence without DNA. The sample table sets out 150,000 or so distinct CDR3 sequences. This chain joins TRBV7-3 and TRBJ2-3; no DNA is available, so the TRBD2 call from TCRdb remains unchecked. The sample consisted of blood. The clonotype originates from a human donor with ulcerative colitis or Crohn's disease, or a healthy co-twin of an affected twin (not recorded which). The CDR3 loop reads CASSPSLAGDSDTQYF.